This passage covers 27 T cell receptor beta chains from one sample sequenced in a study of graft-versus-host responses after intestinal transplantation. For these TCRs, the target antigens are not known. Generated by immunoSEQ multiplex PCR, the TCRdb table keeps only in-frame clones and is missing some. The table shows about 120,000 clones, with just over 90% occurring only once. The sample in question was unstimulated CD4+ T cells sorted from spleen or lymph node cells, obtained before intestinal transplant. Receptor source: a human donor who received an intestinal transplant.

DNA of the CDR3: TGTGCCAGCACTTTTTTCGGACAGGGGGGGGCCGGGGAGCTGTTTTTT. As protein: CASTFFGQGGAGELFF. V gene TRBV7-2 combines with J gene TRBJ2-2; 10 nucleotides agree with TRBD1. In germline, CDR1 is SGHTA, CDR2 FQGNSA. The CDR3 sequence is 16 residues long. The ends lost 7 bases at V and 6 bases at J; junction bases unmatched: 11.

The CDR3: CASIGTDYNSPLHF. The CDR3 coding sequence is TGTGCCAGCATCGGAACAGACTATAATTCACCCCTCCACTTT. V is TRBV2 and J is TRBJ1-6; D is uncertain. The CDR3 extends over 14 amino acids. Germline assignment: CDR1 SNHLY and CDR2 FYNNEI. V lost 7 bases and J 3 bases, leaving 10 bases between the germline ends.

The CDR3 DNA sequence: TGTGCCAGCAGCCCGCGGGTAGGGACTAGCGGGGCCGGGGAGCTGTTTTTT. It encodes CASSPRVGTSGAGELFF. The chain recombines TRBV9 with TRBJ2-2, with 13 bases identical to TRBD2. V was clipped by 4 bases and J by 6 bases; unmatched bases: 9. Germline lookup yields CDR1 SGDLS and CDR2 YYNGEE. CDR3 length: 17 residues. Full variable domain (missing parts from reference TRBV9 and TRBJ2-2): DSGVTQTPKHLITATGQRVTLRCSPRSGDLSVYWYQQSLDQGLQFLIQYYNGEERAKGNILERFSAQQFPDLHSELNLSSLELGDSALYFCASSPRVGTSGAGELFFGEGSRLTVL.

The CDR3: CASQPGGGEGETQYF. As DNA, the CDR3 is TGTGCCAGCCAACCAGGCGGGGGAGAAGGAGAGACCCAGTACTTC. The V call is TRBV28, the J call TRBJ2-5, with 7 bases fitting TRBD2. In germline, CDR1 is MDHEN, CDR2 SYDVKM. Unmatched junction bases numbered 13, after V lost 8 bases and J lost 4 bases. There are 15 residues in the CDR3.

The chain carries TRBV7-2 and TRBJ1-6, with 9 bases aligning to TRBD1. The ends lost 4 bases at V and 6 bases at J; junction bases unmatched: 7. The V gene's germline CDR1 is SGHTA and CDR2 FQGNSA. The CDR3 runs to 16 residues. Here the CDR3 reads CASSSGTGTSNSPLHF. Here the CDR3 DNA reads TGTGCCAGCAGCTCCGGGACAGGGACTTCTAATTCACCCCTCCACTTT. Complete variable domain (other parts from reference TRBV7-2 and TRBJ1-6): GAGVSQSPSNKVTEKGKDVELRCDPISGHTALYWYRQSLGQGLEFLIYFQGNSAPDKSGLPSDRFSAERTGGSVSTLTIQRTQQEDSAVYLCASSSGTGTSNSPLHFGNGTRLTVT.

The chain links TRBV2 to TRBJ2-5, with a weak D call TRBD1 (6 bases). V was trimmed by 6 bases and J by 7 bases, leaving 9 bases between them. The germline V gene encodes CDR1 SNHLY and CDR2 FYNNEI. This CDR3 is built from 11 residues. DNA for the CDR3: TGTGCCAGCAGACAGGGTGGGACCCAGTACTTC. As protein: CASRQGGTQYF. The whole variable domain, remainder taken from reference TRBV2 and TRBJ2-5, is EPEVTQTPSHQVTQMGQEVILRCVPISNHLYFYWYRQILGQKVEFLVSFYNNEISEKSEIFDDQFSVERPDGSNFTLKIRSTKLEDSAMYFCASRQGGTQYFGPGTRLLVL.

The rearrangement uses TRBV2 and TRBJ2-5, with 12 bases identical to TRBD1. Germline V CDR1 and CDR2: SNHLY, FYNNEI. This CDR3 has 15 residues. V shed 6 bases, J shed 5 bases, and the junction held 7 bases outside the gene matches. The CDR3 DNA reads TGTGCCAGCAGACCCGGGACAGGGGGCTGGGAGACCCAGTACTTC. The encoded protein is CASRPGTGGWETQYF. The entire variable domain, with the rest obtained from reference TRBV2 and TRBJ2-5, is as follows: EPEVTQTPSHQVTQMGQEVILRCVPISNHLYFYWYRQILGQKVEFLVSFYNNEISEKSEIFDDQFSVERPDGSNFTLKIRSTKLEDSAMYFCASRPGTGGWETQYFGPGTRLLVL.

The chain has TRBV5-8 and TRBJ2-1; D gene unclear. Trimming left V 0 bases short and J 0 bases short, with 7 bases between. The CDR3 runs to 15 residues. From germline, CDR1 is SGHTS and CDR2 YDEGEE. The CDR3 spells CASSLGSSSYNEQFF. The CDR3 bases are TGTGCCAGCAGCTTGGGATCTAGCTCCTACAATGAGCAGTTCTTC.

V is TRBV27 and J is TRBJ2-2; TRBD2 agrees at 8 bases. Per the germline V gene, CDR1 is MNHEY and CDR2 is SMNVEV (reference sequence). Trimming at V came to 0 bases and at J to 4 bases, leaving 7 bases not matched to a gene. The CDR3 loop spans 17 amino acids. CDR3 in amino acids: CASSLSRVAGLTGELFF. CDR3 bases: TGTGCCAGCAGTTTATCGCGGGTAGCGGGACTCACCGGGGAGCTGTTTTTT.

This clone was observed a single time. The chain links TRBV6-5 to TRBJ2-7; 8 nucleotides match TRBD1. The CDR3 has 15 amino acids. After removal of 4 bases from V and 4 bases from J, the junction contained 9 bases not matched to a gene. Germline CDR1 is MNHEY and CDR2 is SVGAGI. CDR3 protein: CASSSRTGWSYEQYF. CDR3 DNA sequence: TGTGCCAGCAGTTCTCGGACAGGGTGGTCTTACGAGCAGTACTTC.

CDR3 nucleotide sequence: TGTGCCATCAGTGATCTCAGAAAGGGGGCCAAGTACGAGCAGTACTTC. Translating it yields CAISDLRKGAKYEQYF. The J gene is TRBJ2-7, the V gene TRBV10-3; TRBD1 matches at 7 bases. The CDR3 covers 16 residues. Germline-derived CDR1 and CDR2 are ENHRY and SYGVKD. With 3 bases clipped from V and 4 bases from J, the junction kept 12 bases outside the gene matches.

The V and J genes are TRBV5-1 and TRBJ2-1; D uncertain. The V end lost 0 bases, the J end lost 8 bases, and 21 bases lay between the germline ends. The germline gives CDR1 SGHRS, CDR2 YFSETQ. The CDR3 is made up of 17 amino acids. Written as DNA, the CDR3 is TGCGCCAGCAGCTTGGGTCCGAGTGGTCTCAATGTCGATGAGCAGTTCTTC. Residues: CASSLGPSGLNVDEQFF.

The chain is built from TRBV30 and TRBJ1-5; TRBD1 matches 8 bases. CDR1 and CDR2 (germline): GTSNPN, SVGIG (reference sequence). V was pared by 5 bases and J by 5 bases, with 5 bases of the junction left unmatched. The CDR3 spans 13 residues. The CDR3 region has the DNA TGTGCCTGGGCAGGGGGCTGGGATCAGCCCCAGCATTTT. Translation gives CAWAGGWDQPQHF.

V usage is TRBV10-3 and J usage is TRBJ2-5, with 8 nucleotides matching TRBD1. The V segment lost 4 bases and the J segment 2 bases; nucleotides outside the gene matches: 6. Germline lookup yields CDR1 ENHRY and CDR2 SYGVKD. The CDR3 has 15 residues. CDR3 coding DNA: TGTGCCATCAGTGCTCAGGGGGACAGGCAAGAGACCCAGTACTTC. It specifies CAISAQGDRQETQYF.

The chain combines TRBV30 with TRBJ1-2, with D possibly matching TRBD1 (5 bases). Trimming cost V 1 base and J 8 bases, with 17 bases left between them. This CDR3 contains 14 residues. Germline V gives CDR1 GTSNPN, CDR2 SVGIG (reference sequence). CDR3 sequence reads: CAWSGPAGIKGYTF. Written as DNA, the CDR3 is TGTGCCTGGAGTGGACCCGCAGGGATTAAAGGCTACACCTTC.

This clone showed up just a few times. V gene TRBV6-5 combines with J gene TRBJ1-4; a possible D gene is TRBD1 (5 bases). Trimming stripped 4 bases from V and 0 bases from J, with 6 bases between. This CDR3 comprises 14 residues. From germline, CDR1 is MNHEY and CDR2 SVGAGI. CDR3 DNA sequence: TGTGCCAGCAGTTCGACAGCAACTAATGAAAAACTGTTTTTT. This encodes CASSSTATNEKLFF.

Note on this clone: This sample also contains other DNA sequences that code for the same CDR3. In DNA form, the CDR3 reads TGTGCCAGCAGCCCAACAGATACGCAGTATTTT. Translation: CASSPTDTQYF. The chain combines TRBV7-9 with TRBJ2-3, with D hard to call. Germline values: CDR1 SEHNR, CDR2 FQNEAQ (reference sequence). V shed 5 bases and J shed 3 bases, with 3 bases lying between them. The CDR3 runs to 11 residues.

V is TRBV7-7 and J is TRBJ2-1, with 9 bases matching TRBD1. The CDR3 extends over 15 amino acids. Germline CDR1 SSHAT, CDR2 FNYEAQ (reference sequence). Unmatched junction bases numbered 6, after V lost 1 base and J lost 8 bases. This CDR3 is CASSLGQGGLYEQFF. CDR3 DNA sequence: TGTGCCAGCAGCTTAGGACAGGGGGGTCTATATGAGCAGTTCTTC.

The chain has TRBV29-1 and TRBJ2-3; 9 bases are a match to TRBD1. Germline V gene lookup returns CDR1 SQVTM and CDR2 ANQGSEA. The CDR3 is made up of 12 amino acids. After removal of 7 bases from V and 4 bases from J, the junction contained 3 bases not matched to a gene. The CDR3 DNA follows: TGCAGCGAAAGACAGGGGGCAGATACGCAGTATTTT. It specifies CSERQGADTQYF.

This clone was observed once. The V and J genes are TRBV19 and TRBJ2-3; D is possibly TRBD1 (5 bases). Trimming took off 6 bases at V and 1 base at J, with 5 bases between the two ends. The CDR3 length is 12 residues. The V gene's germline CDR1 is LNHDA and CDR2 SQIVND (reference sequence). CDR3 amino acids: CASRGGTDTQYF. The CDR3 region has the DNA TGTGCCAGTAGAGGGGGCACAGATACGCAGTATTTT.

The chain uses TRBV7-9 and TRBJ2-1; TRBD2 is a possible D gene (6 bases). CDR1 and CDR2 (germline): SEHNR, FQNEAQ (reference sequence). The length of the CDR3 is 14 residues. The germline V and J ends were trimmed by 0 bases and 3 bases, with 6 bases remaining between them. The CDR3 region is CASSLASGYNEQFF. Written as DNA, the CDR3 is TGTGCCAGCAGCTTAGCTAGCGGCTACAATGAGCAGTTCTTC.

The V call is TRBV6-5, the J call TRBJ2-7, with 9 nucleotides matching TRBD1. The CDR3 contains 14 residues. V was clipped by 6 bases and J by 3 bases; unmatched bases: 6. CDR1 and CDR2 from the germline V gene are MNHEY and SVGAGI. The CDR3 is CASRPQGARYEQYF. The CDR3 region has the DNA TGTGCCAGCAGACCACAGGGGGCTCGCTACGAGCAGTACTTC.

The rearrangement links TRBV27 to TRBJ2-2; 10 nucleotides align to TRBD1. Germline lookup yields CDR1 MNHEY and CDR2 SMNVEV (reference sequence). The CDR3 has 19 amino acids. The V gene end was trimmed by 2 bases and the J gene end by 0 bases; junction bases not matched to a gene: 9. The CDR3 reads CASSLRTGGSMPNTGELFF. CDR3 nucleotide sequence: TGTGCCAGCAGTTTACGGACAGGGGGTTCTATGCCGAACACCGGGGAGCTGTTTTTT.

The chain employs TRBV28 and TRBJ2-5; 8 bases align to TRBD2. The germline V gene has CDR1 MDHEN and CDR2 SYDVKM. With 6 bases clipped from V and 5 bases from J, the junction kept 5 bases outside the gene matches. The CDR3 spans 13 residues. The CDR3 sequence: CASRRASGETQYF. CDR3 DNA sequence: TGTGCCAGCAGAAGGGCTAGCGGGGAGACCCAGTACTTC.

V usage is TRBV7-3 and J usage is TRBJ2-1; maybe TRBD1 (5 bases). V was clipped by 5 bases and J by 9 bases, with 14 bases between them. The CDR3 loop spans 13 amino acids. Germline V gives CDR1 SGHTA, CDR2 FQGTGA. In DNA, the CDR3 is TGTGCCAGCAGCGCCATACAGGATGGTGAGCAGTTCTTC. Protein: CASSAIQDGEQFF.

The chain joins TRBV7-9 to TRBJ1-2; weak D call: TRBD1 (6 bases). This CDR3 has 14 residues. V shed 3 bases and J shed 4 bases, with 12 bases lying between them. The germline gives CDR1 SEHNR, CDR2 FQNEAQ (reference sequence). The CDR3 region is CASSFLGQTYGYTF. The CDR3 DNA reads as TGTGCCAGCAGCTTTCTCGGACAGACCTATGGCTACACCTTC.

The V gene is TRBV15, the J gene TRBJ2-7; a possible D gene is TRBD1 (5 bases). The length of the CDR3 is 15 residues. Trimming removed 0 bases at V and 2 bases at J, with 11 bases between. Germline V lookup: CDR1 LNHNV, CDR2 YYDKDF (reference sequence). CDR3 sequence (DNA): TGTGCCACCAGCAGAGAGGACAAATCTACCTACGAGCAGTACTTC. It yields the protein CATSREDKSTYEQYF.